The sequence of this T cell receptor beta chain was determined in a study of shared clonotypes between healthy human individuals. Libraries were prepared by immunoSEQ multiplex PCR; TCRdb keeps only in-frame clonotypes and omits some of them. This sample yields fewer than 650,000 clones, of which just over 75% are seen a single time; around 12% belongs to the top ten. V was pared by 2 bases and J by 1 base, with 6 bases between. The CDR3 extends over 15 amino acids. Germline V gene sequence: CDR1 SGHTA, CDR2 FQGNSA. Source material: PBMCs. V is TRBV7-2 and J is TRBJ2-6; D is uncertain. This receptor was taken from a woman between 40 and 50 years old in good health. Some clones in this sample may be carry-over from other donors' samples. CDR3 in amino acids: CASSLLPSGANVLTF. For the CDR3, the DNA is TGTGCCAGCAGCTTACTCCCATCTGGGGCCAACGTCCTGACTTTC.